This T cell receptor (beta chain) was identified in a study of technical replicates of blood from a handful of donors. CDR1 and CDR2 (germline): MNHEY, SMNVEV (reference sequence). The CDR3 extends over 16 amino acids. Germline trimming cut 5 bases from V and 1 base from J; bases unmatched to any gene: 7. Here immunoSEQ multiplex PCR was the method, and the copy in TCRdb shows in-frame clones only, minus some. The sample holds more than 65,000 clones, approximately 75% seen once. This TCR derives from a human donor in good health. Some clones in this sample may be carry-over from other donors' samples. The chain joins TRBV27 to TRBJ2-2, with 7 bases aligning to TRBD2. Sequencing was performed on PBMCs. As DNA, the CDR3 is TGTGCCAGCAGTCTACGAAGCGGGATGAACACCGGGGAGCTGTTTTTT. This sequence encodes CASSLRSGMNTGELFF.